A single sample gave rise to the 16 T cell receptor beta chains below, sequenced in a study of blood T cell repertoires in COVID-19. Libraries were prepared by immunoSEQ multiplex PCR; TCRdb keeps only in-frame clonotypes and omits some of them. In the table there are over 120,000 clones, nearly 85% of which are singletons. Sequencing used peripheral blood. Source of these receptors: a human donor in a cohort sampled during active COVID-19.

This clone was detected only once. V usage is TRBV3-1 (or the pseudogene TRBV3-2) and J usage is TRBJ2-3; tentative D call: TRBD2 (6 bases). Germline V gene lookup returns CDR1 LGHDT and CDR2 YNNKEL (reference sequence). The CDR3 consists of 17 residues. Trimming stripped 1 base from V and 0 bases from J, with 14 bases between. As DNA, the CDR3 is TGTGCCAGCAGCCAAGGCCGGGCGGGAACTAGCACAGATACGCAGTATTTT. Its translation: CASSQGRAGTSTDTQYF.

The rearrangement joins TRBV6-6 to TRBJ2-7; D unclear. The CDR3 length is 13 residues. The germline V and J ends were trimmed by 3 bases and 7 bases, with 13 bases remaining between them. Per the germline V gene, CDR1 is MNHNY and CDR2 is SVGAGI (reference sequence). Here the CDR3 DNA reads TGTGCCAGCAGTTATGCGGCATTGCTTGAGCAGTACTTC. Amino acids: CASSYAALLEQYF.

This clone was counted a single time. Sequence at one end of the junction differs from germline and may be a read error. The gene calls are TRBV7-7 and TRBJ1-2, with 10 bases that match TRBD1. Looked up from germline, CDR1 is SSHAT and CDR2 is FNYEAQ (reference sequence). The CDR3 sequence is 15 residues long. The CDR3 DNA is TGTGCTAGCAGCCAAGGACAGGGGGCTAACTATGGCTACACCTTC. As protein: CASSQGQGANYGYTF.

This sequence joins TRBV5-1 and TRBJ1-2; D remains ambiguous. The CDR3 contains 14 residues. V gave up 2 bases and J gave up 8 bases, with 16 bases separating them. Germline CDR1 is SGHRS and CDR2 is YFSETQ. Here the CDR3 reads CASSFDPAPQGYTF. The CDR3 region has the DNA TGCGCCAGCAGCTTCGATCCCGCCCCCCAGGGCTACACCTTC.

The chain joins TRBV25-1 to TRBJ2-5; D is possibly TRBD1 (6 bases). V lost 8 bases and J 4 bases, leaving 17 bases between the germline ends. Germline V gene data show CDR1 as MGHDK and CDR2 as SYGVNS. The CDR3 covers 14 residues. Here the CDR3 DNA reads TGTGCCAGCGCAAGGATTGGGGGCGGAGAGACCCAGTACTTC. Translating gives CASARIGGGETQYF.

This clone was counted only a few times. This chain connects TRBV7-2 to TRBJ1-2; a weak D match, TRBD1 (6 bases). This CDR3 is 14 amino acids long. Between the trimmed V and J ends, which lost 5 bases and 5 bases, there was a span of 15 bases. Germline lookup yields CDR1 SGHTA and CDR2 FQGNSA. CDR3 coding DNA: TGTGCCAGCAGCCATCGGACAGCTGGATATGGCTACACCTTC. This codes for CASSHRTAGYGYTF.

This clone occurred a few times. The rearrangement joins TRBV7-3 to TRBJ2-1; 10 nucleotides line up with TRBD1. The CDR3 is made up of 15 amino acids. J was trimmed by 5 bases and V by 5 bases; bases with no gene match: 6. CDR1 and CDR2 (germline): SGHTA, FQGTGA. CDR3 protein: CASSPRQGADNEQFF. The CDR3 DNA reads TGTGCCAGCAGCCCCCGACAGGGGGCGGACAATGAGCAGTTCTTC.

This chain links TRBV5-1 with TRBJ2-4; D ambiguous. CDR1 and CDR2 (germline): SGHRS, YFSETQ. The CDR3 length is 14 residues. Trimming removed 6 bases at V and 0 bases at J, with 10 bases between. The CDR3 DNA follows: TGCGCCAGCACCCCGGAGCTAGCCAAAAACATTCAGTACTTC. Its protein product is CASTPELAKNIQYF.

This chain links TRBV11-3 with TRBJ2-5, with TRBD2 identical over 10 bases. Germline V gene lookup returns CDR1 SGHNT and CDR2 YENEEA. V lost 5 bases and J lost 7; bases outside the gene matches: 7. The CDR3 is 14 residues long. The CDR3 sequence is CASSAGTSDGTQYF. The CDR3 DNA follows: TGTGCCAGCAGCGCCGGGACTAGCGACGGGACCCAGTACTTC. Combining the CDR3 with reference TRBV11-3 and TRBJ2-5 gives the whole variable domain EAGVVQSPRYKIIEKKQPVAFWCNPISGHNTLYWYLQNLGQGPELLIRYENEEAVDDSQLPKDRFSAERLKGVDSTLKIQPAELGDSAVYLCASSAGTSDGTQYFGPGTRLLVL.

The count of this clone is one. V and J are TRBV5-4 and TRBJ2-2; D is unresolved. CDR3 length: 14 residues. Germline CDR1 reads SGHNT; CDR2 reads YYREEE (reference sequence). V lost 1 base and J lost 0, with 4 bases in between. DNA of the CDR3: TGTGCCAGCAGCTTGCTCTCGAACACCGGGGAGCTGTTTTTT. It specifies CASSLLSNTGELFF.

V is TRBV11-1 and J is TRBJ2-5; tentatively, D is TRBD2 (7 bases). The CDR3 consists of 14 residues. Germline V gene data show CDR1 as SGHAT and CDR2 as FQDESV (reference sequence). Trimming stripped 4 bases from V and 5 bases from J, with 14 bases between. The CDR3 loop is CASSSPRGAETQYF. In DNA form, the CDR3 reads TGTGCCAGCAGCTCCCCCCGGGGGGCGGAGACCCAGTACTTC.

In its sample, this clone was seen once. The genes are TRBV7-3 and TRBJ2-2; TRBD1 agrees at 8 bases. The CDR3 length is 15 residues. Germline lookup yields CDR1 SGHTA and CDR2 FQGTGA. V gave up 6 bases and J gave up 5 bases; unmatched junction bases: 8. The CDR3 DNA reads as TGTGCCAGCAGTGCGGACAGGGCCGTAACCGGGGAGCTGTTTTTT. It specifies CASSADRAVTGELFF.

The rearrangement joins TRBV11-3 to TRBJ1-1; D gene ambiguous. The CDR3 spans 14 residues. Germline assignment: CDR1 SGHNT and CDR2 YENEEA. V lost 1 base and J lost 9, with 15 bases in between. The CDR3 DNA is TGTGCCAGCAGCTTAGGGGAGCCGGGTCAGAAAGCTTTCTTT. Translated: CASSLGEPGQKAFF.

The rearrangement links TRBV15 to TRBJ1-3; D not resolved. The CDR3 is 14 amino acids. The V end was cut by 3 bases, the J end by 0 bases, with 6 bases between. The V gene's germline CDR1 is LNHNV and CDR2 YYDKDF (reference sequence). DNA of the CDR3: TGTGCCACCAGCAGTTTAAACTCTGGAAACACCATATATTTT. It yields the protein CATSSLNSGNTIYF. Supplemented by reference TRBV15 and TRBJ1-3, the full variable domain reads DAMVIQNPRYQVTQFGKPVTLSCSQTLNHNVMYWYQQKSSQAPKLLFHYYDKDFNNEADTPDNFQSRRPNTSFCFLDIRSPGLGDTAMYLCATSSLNSGNTIYFGEGSWLTVV.

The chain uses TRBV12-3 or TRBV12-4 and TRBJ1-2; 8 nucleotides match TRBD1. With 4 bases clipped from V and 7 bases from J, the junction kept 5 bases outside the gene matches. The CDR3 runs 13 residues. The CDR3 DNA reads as TGTGCCAGCAGTTACGGACAGGGTAGTGGCTACACCTTC. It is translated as CASSYGQGSGYTF.

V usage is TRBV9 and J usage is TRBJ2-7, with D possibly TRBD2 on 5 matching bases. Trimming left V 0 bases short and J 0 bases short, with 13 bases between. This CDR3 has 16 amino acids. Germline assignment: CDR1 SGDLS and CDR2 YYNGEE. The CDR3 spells CASSVVRAVSSYEQYV. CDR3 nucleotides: TGTGCCAGCAGCGTAGTCCGAGCGGTAAGCTCCTACGAGCAGTACGTC.